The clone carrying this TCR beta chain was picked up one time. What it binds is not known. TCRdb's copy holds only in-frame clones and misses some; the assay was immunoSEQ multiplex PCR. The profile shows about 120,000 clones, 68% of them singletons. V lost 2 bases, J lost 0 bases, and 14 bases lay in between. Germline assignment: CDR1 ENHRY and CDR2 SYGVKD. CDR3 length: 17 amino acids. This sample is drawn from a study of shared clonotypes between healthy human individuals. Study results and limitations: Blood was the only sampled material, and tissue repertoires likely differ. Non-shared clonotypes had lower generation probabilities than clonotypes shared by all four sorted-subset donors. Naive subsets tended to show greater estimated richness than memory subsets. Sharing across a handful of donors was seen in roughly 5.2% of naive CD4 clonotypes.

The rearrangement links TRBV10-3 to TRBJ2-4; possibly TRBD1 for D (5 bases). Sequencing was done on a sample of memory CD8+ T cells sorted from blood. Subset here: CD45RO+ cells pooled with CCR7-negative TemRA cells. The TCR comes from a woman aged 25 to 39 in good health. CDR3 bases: TGTGCCATCAGTGAGGCCCGACAGACCTTAGCCAAAAACATTCAGTACTTC. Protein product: CAISEARQTLAKNIQYF.